Shown below are 6 T cell receptor beta chains from a single sample sequenced in a study of cytomegalovirus exposure and HLA in healthy donors. Researchers ran the PCR with 60 Vbeta and 13 Jbeta primers. Sequencing was performed with immunoSEQ multiplex PCR; in TCRdb, only in-frame clones are kept and a portion is missing. The table lists about 220,000 clones, about 77% of them singletons. The material sequenced was PBMCs. All receptors come from a woman aged 25 to 39 in good health and CMV-seronegative.

The chain carries TRBV27 and TRBJ1-3; D call uncertain. V was shortened by 8 bases and J by 0 bases, with 11 bases between the two germline ends. The CDR3 length is 14 residues. Germline-derived CDR1 and CDR2 are MNHEY and SMNVEV (reference sequence). The CDR3 sequence: CASPTRDSGNTIYF. The CDR3 region has the DNA TGTGCCAGCCCCACGCGGGACTCTGGAAACACCATATATTTT.

Comment on this clone: At the DNA level, this CDR3 is encoded by other sequences in the same sample as well. The chain employs TRBV6-6 and TRBJ2-7, with TRBD2 matching over 14 bases. V shed 4 bases, J shed 4 bases, and the junction held 0 bases outside the gene matches. The CDR3 contains 14 residues. Germline V lookup: CDR1 MNHNY, CDR2 SVGAGI (reference sequence). CDR3 sequence reads: CASSWTSGGYEQYF. The CDR3, as DNA: TGTGCCAGCAGTTGGACTAGCGGGGGGTACGAGCAGTACTTC.

This clone was counted a few times. This chain joins TRBV11-2 and TRBJ2-5; D is perhaps TRBD2 (6 bases). The CDR3 runs to 13 residues. The germline CDR1 and CDR2 sequences are SGHAT and FQNNGV. Deletions cut 4 bases from V and 5 bases from J, with 11 bases between. CDR3 sequence: CASSSDREETQYF. For the CDR3, the DNA is TGTGCCAGCAGCTCCGACCGGGAGGAGACCCAGTACTTC. Using reference TRBV11-2 and TRBJ2-5 for the parts outside the CDR3, the full variable domain is EAGVAQSPRYKIIEKRQSVAFWCNPISGHATLYWYQQILGQGPKLLIQFQNNGVVDDSQLPKDRFSAERLKGVDSTLKIQPAKLEDSAVYLCASSSDREETQYFGPGTRLLVL.

The chain has TRBV18 and TRBJ2-5, with 11 bases lining up with TRBD2. V lost 3 bases and J lost 5; bases outside the gene matches: 11. This CDR3 has 17 amino acids. In germline, CDR1 is KGHSH, CDR2 LQKENI. CDR3 protein: CASSPRTSGPHNETQYF. The CDR3 DNA reads TGTGCCAGCTCACCCAGGACTAGCGGGCCCCACAACGAGACCCAGTACTTC.

The J gene is TRBJ2-3, the V gene TRBV11-2; TRBD2 is a possible D gene (6 bases). The CDR3 length is 16 residues. V shed 2 bases and J shed 3 bases, with 15 bases lying between them. Germline V gene data show CDR1 as SGHAT and CDR2 as FQNNGV. The CDR3: CASSLWRGRATDTQYF. The CDR3 DNA follows: TGTGCCAGCAGCTTATGGAGGGGCCGAGCGACAGATACGCAGTATTTT.

V and J are TRBV6-1 and TRBJ1-2; the match to TRBD1 covers 7 bases. With V trimmed by 1 base and J by 1 base, 9 bases remained unmatched. The CDR3 covers 17 residues. The germline gives CDR1 MNHNS, CDR2 SASEGT. The CDR3 region has the DNA TGTGCCAGCAGTGAAGAAGGGGGCCCAGGGGATAACTATGGCTACACCTTC. Translating gives CASSEEGGPGDNYGYTF.